This T cell receptor beta chain came from a study of cytomegalovirus exposure and HLA in healthy donors (dated by TCRdb to the late 2010s). Notes on the research overall: In an earlier analysis of several hundred of the donors, about 270 Gb of sequence data and some 120 million unique TCR beta sequences from roughly 200 million T cells were reported. An early release that covered about 600 HLA-typed donors contained approximately 290 gigabases of sequencing data and around 80 million unique TCR sequences. Of the approximately 400 genotyped donors, approximately 82% fell in the genetic ancestry cluster associated with self-reported Caucasian donors. The aim of the study was to test whether cataloging public T cell receptors could identify signatures of past pathogen exposure. The T cell repertoires of 666 subjects were profiled by immunosequencing and related to cytomegalovirus serostatus. Along with the roughly 610-subject first cohort, a separate validation cohort of over a hundred different subjects was used. To predict cytomegalovirus infection status, the study brought together high-throughput TCR immunosequencing, statistical association of individual TCRs with disease status, and machine learning. A later analysis re-analyzed previously published TCR beta repertoires from several hundred donors and added high-resolution HLA genotyping to study TCR occurrence patterns. In the later analysis, no new phenotypic data were used to find candidate immune exposures; instead, reliance was placed on TCR beta sequences and their occurrence across donors. In an earlier analysis of several hundred of the donors, high-throughput TCR beta sequencing was used to judge whether each TCR beta V gene segment behaved as functional or pseudogenic. Alongside the repertoire data, information on donor age, sex, ethnicity and CMV serostatus was compiled. Genome-wide SNP genotypes for about three fifths of the roughly 670 donors were used in a later genetic analysis, which treated that subset as a discovery cohort. All discovery cohort repertoires had been generated using a single sequencing platform. HLA typing covered class I and class II loci at four-digit resolution. The number of donors typed differed by locus, with roughly 629-640 for A, B, C, DRB1 and DQB1, about 500 for DQA1, 606 for DPA1, and approximately 470 for DPB1. Five DR-DQ haplotypes were treated as single units for association and clustering because of strong linkage in the cohort. Among about 360 genotyped donors of the cohort, an average of around 240,000 unique TCR beta nucleotide sequences were sequenced per donor, about a sixth of them non-productive. What the authors observed across the whole study: When HLA alleles, especially DR and DQ, strongly co-occurred, attributing TCR associations to individual alleles was difficult. The sequencing pipeline was judged likely to have produced a cluster of highly shared sequence variants as a technical artifact. According to a later analysis, parvovirus B19, influenza, CMV and Epstein-Barr virus appeared linked to several top co-occurrence clusters. Because counts were too low, 15 to 20 rarely observed V segments, including chromosome 9 orphons, were left out of the earlier analysis of 587 of the donors. Because HLA typing was unavailable for some donors at each locus, only the typed subset was used in association tests. The authors suggested that the approach could potentially be generalized to other disease states and immunological phenotypes. In a later analysis, HLA-associated TCR beta chains showed more clonal expansion and lower generation probabilities than non-associated chains that were equally common. Sequencing depth was assumed to be roughly uniform across donors in the presence/absence analyses, though that assumption may not hold. According to a later analysis, TCR association rates differed among HLA loci, with DRB1 alleles showing the most associated TCRs and HLA-C alleles showing the fewest. An association between a missense DCLRE1C variant and V-gene and J-gene trimming of TCR beta chains was found in a later genetic analysis and replicated in an independent cohort. Compared with the approximately 670-donor mean, donors in an Asian-associated ancestry cluster had fewer N-insertions in productive TCRs, according to a later genetic analysis. The study gave a list of around 170 TCR beta chains associated with cytomegalovirus. According to a later analysis, most CMV-associated TCR beta chains appeared to be HLA-restricted, and the HLA associations seemed to be driven largely by CMV exposure. Linkage disequilibrium might explain the correlated functional status among segregating V segments, but an unknown experimental factor could not be excluded. While some public TCRs were present in many individuals, most TCR sequences turned up only very rarely across donors. Immune exposure information for the cohort was limited to CMV serostatus. At a false discovery rate of 0.05, a later analysis linked some 18,000 TCR beta sequences to specific HLA alleles. The cohort was sequenced for TCR beta chains only, and without alpha or paired-chain data the features that could be detected were limited. A few of the identified cytomegalovirus-associated TCR beta chains were confirmed in vitro to be specific for cytomegalovirus antigens. A further reported finding was that TCR beta sequences accurately predicted the HLA-A and HLA-B alleles for most subjects in the first cohort. In an earlier analysis of 500 to 650 of the donors, most TCR beta V segments appeared in productive rearrangements about 87% or about 30% of the time, broadly matching IMGT annotations. The 87-base-pair reads could not distinguish some IMGT-functional V segments, including TRBV6-2 and TRBV6-3, so those segments were excluded. In both the original and validation cohorts, the classifier was reported to diagnose cytomegalovirus status with high specificity and sensitivity.

In regard to this clone: Its cognate antigen has yet to be identified. Within one base of it there is no much larger clone, and no base qualities were kept.

The cohort comprised around 700 healthy bone marrow donors. At the time of sampling, every cohort member was nominally healthy, though immune exposures that went unrecorded were likely present. The donor tested CMV seronegative and was one of the 352 seronegative cohort members. A peripheral blood sample was collected from each donor, and TCR beta sequencing was performed on peripheral blood mononuclear cells. Genomic DNA was extracted from the blood cell samples with the Qiagen DNeasy Blood Extraction Kit. Library construction relied on the immunoSEQ multiplex PCR assay. For the multiplex PCR, a mixture combining 60 forward primers for TCR Vbeta segments and 13 reverse primers for TCR Jbeta segments was used. A multiplex PCR assay on genomic DNA amplified the CDR3 region of rearranged TCR beta genes. The amplified TCR beta libraries were sequenced on the Illumina HiSeq System as 87-base-pair reads. In the original analysis: A later analysis tallied 80 million to 95 million unique TCR beta chains across the 650 to 750 repertoires, and about 10 million of those chains were shared by two or more donors. Raw reads were error-corrected and collapsed into unique sequences by a nearest-neighbor algorithm in which closely related sequences were merged to remove PCR and sequencing errors. To assign V, D and J gene segments, CDR3 sequences were aligned to IMGT reference sequences. For a sequence to be retained, a match of at least six nucleotides to both a V gene segment and a J gene segment was required. Rearrangements were classified as productive when the CDR3 lacked stop codons and remained in frame with V and J, and all other rearrangements were classified as non-productive. Following IMGT convention, CDR3 was defined as the stretch from the second conserved V-encoded cysteine to the conserved J-encoded phenylalanine. In an earlier analysis of more than 550 of the donors, sequences lacking an unambiguous match to a single V gene segment were excluded. An earlier analysis of several hundred of the donors called V segments functional above 56.7% productive rearrangements and segregating when the between-donor standard deviation exceeded 5%. A statistical classification framework was built for diagnosing cytomegalovirus status from the catalog of TCR beta chain sequences. In a later analysis, V and J genes were assigned by comparing TCR nucleotide sequences against IMGT/GENE-DB human TR gene sequences. In a later analysis, CDR3 sequences and most-parsimonious VDJ recombination scenarios were assigned using the TCRdist pipeline. A later analysis defined each TCR beta chain by its CDR3 amino acid sequence plus V-gene family, and excluded reads lacking a unique V-gene family. To address suspected cross-contamination and a sequencing artifact, a later analysis removed around 590 highly shared, low-generation-probability nucleotide sequences. For each public chain, a later analysis derived a clonal expansion index from normalized ranks of inferred template counts within each repertoire. In a later analysis, generation probabilities were computed with a VDJ recombination model fitted to out-of-frame rearrangements, and the resulting probabilities were checked against IGoR. A later analysis scored TCR-TCR, TCR-HLA and TCR-CMV co-occurrence with hypergeometric tests, applying a repertoire-size bias correction to TCR pairs. To estimate false discovery rates, a later analysis permuted the HLA or CMV assignments 20 times. In a later analysis, co-occurring TCRs were grouped using DBSCAN, with TCRdist sequence similarity added in when clustering inside HLA-allele-positive subsets. Repertoires with fewer than 30,000 or more than 120,000 public chains were left out of co-occurrence clustering, as were about 5 repertoires with anomalous nucleotide sharing. The immuneACCESS repertoire file appears here via TCRdb, limited to in-frame rearrangements. These files lack a portion of the clones; in checked studies, under half of the deficit traces to unresolved V genes, and the cause of the others is not known. That table gives V, J and clone size, and the DNA gave D and trimming. Present in this sample are 150,000 to 200,000 clones, about 88% of which were seen just once. Approximately 1.7% of the sample goes to the ten largest clones.

V is cut by 4 bases and J by 0 bases, and the space between the germline ends is 22 bases. From cysteine to phenylalanine, the CDR3 is 18 amino acids long. The read is trimmed to its CDR3 DNA, 54 bases read in frame from base 1. Sequences LGHNT (CDR1) and FRNRAP (CDR2) are obtained from the germline V gene. The chain links TRBV12-5 with TRBJ2-7; TRBD1 is possibly the D segment (6 matching bases). The sequencing sample was made of PBMCs. This TCR was recovered from a young woman in good health and CMV-seronegative. CDR3 region: CASGSDPRQAFSSYEQYF. At the DNA level, the sequence is TGTGCTAGTGGTTCCGACCCCCGACAGGCCTTTAGCTCCTACGAGCAGTACTTC.